Included here is one TCR beta chain sequence, with context. These data belong to a study of PD-L1 blockade in urothelial cancer. CDR1 and CDR2 from the germline V gene are LNHDA and SQIVND (reference sequence). The V gene lost 9 bases and the J gene lost 0 bases, with 15 bases spanning the gap. CDR3 length: 15 residues. The authors spiked synthetic TCR analog templates into each PCR. Assay: immunoSEQ multiplex PCR; the TCRdb copy retains only in-frame clones and omits some. The table records roughly 87,000 clones, roughly 90% of them present only once. As to time point: pretreatment peripheral blood. Disease in patients was locally advanced or metastatic urothelial carcinoma.

This clonotype was sampled from a woman aged 80 or over with urothelial cancer. The input for sequencing was PBMCs, taken around atezolizumab (anti-PD-L1) treatment. The gene calls are TRBV19 and TRBJ2-1; possible D gene TRBD1, 6 bases. CDR3 nucleotide sequence: TGTGCCAGCGGCCCTACAGGGAACTCCTACAATGAGCAGTTCTTC. This sequence encodes CASGPTGNSYNEQFF.